Following are 16 T cell receptor beta chains from one sample sequenced in a study of OX40 agonist ivuxolimab in advanced cancers. TCRdb's table, derived via immunoSEQ multiplex PCR, lists solely in-frame clones and lacks some. This table holds 50,000 or so clones, roughly 93% found once. Sequences were derived from CD4+ or CD8+ T cells sorted from blood, sampled in a trial of the OX40 agonist ivuxolimab. The receptors originated from an adult with an advanced solid tumor such as melanoma, head and neck, liver or kidney cancer.

The chain employs TRBV15 and TRBJ2-1, with 12 bases lining up with TRBD2. The ends lost 2 bases at V and 0 bases at J; junction bases unmatched: 11. Germline V gene data show CDR1 as LNHNV and CDR2 as YYDKDF (reference sequence). This CDR3 contains 20 residues. The CDR3 DNA reads as TGTGCCACCAGCAGACCTATGACTAGCGGGAGTCTTCCCTCCTACAATGAGCAGTTCTTC. Amino acid sequence: CATSRPMTSGSLPSYNEQFF.

This clone showed up just a few times. The chain uses TRBV29-1 and TRBJ2-3; TRBD2 agrees at 7 bases. V trimming: 7 bases; J trimming: 3 bases; junction bases outside the gene matches: 10. This CDR3 contains 14 residues. CDR1 is SQVTM and CDR2 is ANQGSEA in the germline V gene. The CDR3: CSGNGLGGTDTQYF. The CDR3 bases are TGCAGCGGGAACGGTTTGGGAGGGACAGATACGCAGTATTTT.

The V gene is TRBV27, the J gene TRBJ1-5, with a possible D match to TRBD1 (5 bases). Germline-derived CDR1 and CDR2 are MNHEY and SMNVEV (reference sequence). The CDR3 is made up of 16 amino acids. The ends were cut back, 4 bases at V and 0 bases at J, with 13 bases in the middle. The CDR3 DNA reads as TGTGCCAGCAGTTCCGCGGGACCTTATAGCAATCAGCCCCAGCATTTT. Its translation: CASSSAGPYSNQPQHF.

This CDR3 reads CASSSPPPSERPSSYNEQFF. DNA of the CDR3: TGTGCCAGCAGTTCTCCCCCCCCGTCGGAGCGGCCCAGCTCCTACAATGAGCAGTTCTTC. The J gene is TRBJ2-1, the V gene TRBV27, with D possibly TRBD2 on 5 matching bases. CDR3 length: 20 amino acids. Germline V gene lookup returns CDR1 MNHEY and CDR2 SMNVEV (reference sequence). With 4 bases removed from V and 0 bases from J, the gap between germline ends came to 25 bases.

CDR3 protein: CASREGGFSYEQYF. For the CDR3, the DNA is TGTGCCAGCAGGGAGGGGGGGTTCTCCTACGAGCAGTACTTC. The chain carries TRBV6-1 and TRBJ2-7; D may be TRBD2 (7 bases). There are 14 residues in the CDR3. The V end was cut by 6 bases, the J end by 0 bases, with 12 bases between. Germline lookup yields CDR1 MNHNS and CDR2 SASEGT.

The chain employs TRBV14 and TRBJ1-1; weak D call: TRBD1 (6 bases). The germline gives CDR1 SGHDN, CDR2 FVKESK. This CDR3 comprises 14 residues. Trimming took 5 bases from V and 1 from J, leaving 11 bases between them. The CDR3 nucleotides are TGTGCCAGCAGCACCCGGGACACGAACACTGAAGCTTTCTTT. The encoded protein is CASSTRDTNTEAFF. Supplemented by reference TRBV14 and TRBJ1-1, the full variable domain reads EAGVTQFPSHSVIEKGQTVTLRCDPISGHDNLYWYRRVMGKEIKFLLHFVKESKQDESGMPNNRFLAERTGGTYSTLKVQPAELEDSGVYFCASSTRDTNTEAFFGQGTRLTVV.

The genes are TRBV9 and TRBJ1-4; D is ambiguous. The CDR3 has 14 residues. Germline loops: CDR1 SGDLS, CDR2 YYNGEE. V lost 4 bases and J 4 bases, leaving 11 bases between the germline ends. The CDR3 DNA reads as TGTGCCAGCAGCCCCCGACAACGTAATGAAAAACTGTTTTTT. This sequence encodes CASSPRQRNEKLFF.

J is TRBJ1-2 and V is TRBV6-5; D not resolved. The CDR3 totals 13 residues. CDR1 is MNHEY and CDR2 is SVGAGI in the germline V gene. V lost 5 bases and J 0 bases, leaving 7 bases between the germline ends. CDR3 loop: CASSPTPNYGYTF. The CDR3 nucleotides are TGTGCCAGCAGTCCTACACCTAACTATGGCTACACCTTC.

The table lists this clone with a count of one. The chain employs TRBV9 and TRBJ2-5; 13 nucleotides agree with TRBD2. From germline, CDR1 is SGDLS and CDR2 YYNGEE. The trim removed 3 bases at V and 5 bases at J, leaving 7 bases unmatched. The CDR3 spans 16 residues. CDR3 DNA sequence: TGTGCCAGCAGCGCTACACTAGCGGGAGGGCCGGAGACCCAGTACTTC. This translates into CASSATLAGGPETQYF. The variable domain in full, with the rest retrieved from reference TRBV9 and TRBJ2-5, is DSGVTQTPKHLITATGQRVTLRCSPRSGDLSVYWYQQSLDQGLQFLIQYYNGEERAKGNILERFSAQQFPDLHSELNLSSLELGDSALYFCASSATLAGGPETQYFGPGTRLLVL.

The chain recombines TRBV4-3 with TRBJ2-2; unclear D gene. CDR1 and CDR2 (germline): LGHNA, YSLEER. This CDR3 spans 14 amino acids. The V and J ends lost 0 bases and 3 bases respectively, with 5 bases between them. CDR3 region: CASSQEEYTGELFF. The CDR3 DNA is TGCGCCAGCAGCCAAGAGGAGTACACCGGGGAGCTGTTTTTT.

This chain joins TRBV14 and TRBJ1-2, with D maybe TRBD1 (5 bases). Trimming took 0 bases from V and 3 from J, leaving 8 bases between them. Germline V gene sequence: CDR1 SGHDN, CDR2 FVKESK. This CDR3 contains 14 residues. CDR3 in DNA: TGTGCCAGCAGCCAAGATAGGGGTGACTATGGCTACACCTTC. Translating it yields CASSQDRGDYGYTF.

The V and J genes are TRBV14 and TRBJ2-2; D may be TRBD1 (5 bases). The V end was cut by 1 base, the J end by 9 bases, with 18 bases between. The CDR3 is 16 amino acids. Per germline, CDR1 SGHDN and CDR2 FVKESK. CDR3 sequence (DNA): TGTGCCAGCAGCCAAGGCAGGGCGTTGAATATCAGGGAGCTGTTTTTT. Its protein is CASSQGRALNIRELFF.

This chain uses TRBV11-2 with TRBJ2-7, with 10 positions matching TRBD2. The V segment lost 5 bases and the J segment 4 bases; nucleotides outside the gene matches: 5. This CDR3 comprises 14 residues. Germline V gene lookup returns CDR1 SGHAT and CDR2 FQNNGV. CDR3 nucleotides: TGTGCCAGCAGCGTACTAGCGGGACGTTACGAGCAGTACTTC. Its translation: CASSVLAGRYEQYF.

This clone was recorded once. The chain combines TRBV2 with TRBJ2-3; D remains ambiguous. The CDR3 is made up of 12 amino acids. Germline loops: CDR1 SNHLY, CDR2 FYNNEI. Trimming left V 3 bases short and J 6 bases short, with 7 bases between. The CDR3 loop reads CASSDKLDTQYF. The CDR3 nucleotides are TGTGCCAGCAGTGATAAGCTGGATACGCAGTATTTT.

In DNA form, the CDR3 reads TGTGCCAGCAGCTTAGGTAATGAAAAACTGTTTTTT. The encoded protein is CASSLGNEKLFF. The rearrangement uses TRBV13 and TRBJ1-4; D remains ambiguous. This CDR3 comprises 12 residues. In germline, CDR1 is PRHDT, CDR2 FYEKMQ (reference sequence). Trimming removed 0 bases from V and 4 bases from J, with 0 bases in between.

CDR3 loop: CASSLGQGSNQPQHF. For the CDR3, the DNA is TGTGCCAGCAGTCTCGGACAGGGAAGCAATCAGCCCCAGCATTTT. V is TRBV28 and J is TRBJ1-5; 8 positions agree with TRBD1. This CDR3 is 15 amino acids long. The V gene end was trimmed by 5 bases and the J gene end by 1 base; junction bases not matched to a gene: 4. Looked up from germline, CDR1 is MDHEN and CDR2 is SYDVKM. Full variable domain (missing parts from reference TRBV28 and TRBJ1-5): DVKVTQSSRYLVKRTGEKVFLECVQDMDHENMFWYRQDPGLGLRLIYFSYDVKMKEKGDIPEGYSVSREKKERFSLILESASTNQTSMYLCASSLGQGSNQPQHFGDGTRLSIL.